This T cell receptor beta chain was obtained from a study of blood T cell repertoires in COVID-19. The V end was cut by 1 base, the J end by 5 bases, with 11 bases between. The germline V gene has CDR1 KGHSH and CDR2 LQKENI. The CDR3 contains 15 residues. Original handling: Nucleated cell counts were estimated from reference gene primer amplification. The table came from immunoSEQ multiplex PCR; TCRdb's copy has only in-frame clones and leaves some out. Clonal size and the V and J genes are those of that table, whereas D and trimming came from the DNA. The sample shows under 350,000 clones, 80% to 90% of them seen only once.

The genes are TRBV18 and TRBJ1-4; D is uncertain. The receptor comes from a woman between 65 and 79 years old with acute or convalescent COVID-19. The sample taken for sequencing was peripheral blood. The CDR3 nucleotides read TGTGCCAGCTCACCACACCCGGTACCAAATGAAAAACTGTTTTTT. Protein sequence: CASSPHPVPNEKLFF.